The 18 T cell receptor beta chains reported below all come from one sample, sequenced in a study of shared clonotypes between healthy human individuals. Only in-frame clones appear in the TCRdb table, and some are missing; sequencing was by immunoSEQ multiplex PCR. The sample carries about 2.4 million clones, roughly 93% recorded once. Source material: naive CD4+ T cells from PBMCs. Subset in this sample: CD45RA+ positively selected. The receptors shown here come from a man in his late teens or twenties in good health. Some clones in this sample may be carry-over from other donors' samples.

This clone was picked up one time. V usage is TRBV11-2 and J usage is TRBJ2-7, with D uncertain. Per germline, CDR1 SGHAT and CDR2 FQNNGV. V lost 2 bases to trimming and J lost 6 bases, with 5 bases between them. The CDR3 has 11 residues. The CDR3 DNA is TGTGCCAGCAGCTTACTTGGCGAGCAGTACTTC. This gives the protein CASSLLGEQYF.

The chain joins TRBV7-2 to TRBJ1-3; a weak D match, TRBD1 (6 bases). The CDR3 contains 19 residues. Germline-derived CDR1 and CDR2 are SGHTA and FQGNSA. Trimming left V 4 bases short and J 1 base short, with 23 bases between. The CDR3 coding sequence is TGTGCCAGCAGCTCAGGACAGCTCCGCGTTTGGGGATCTGGAAACACCATATATTTT. Protein: CASSSGQLRVWGSGNTIYF.

This chain uses TRBV28 with TRBJ1-6; D may be TRBD1 (5 bases). The germline gives CDR1 MDHEN, CDR2 SYDVKM. This CDR3 is 13 amino acids long. V was trimmed by 10 bases and J by 10 bases, leaving 17 bases between them. The CDR3 protein is CATHSRAGSPLHF. The CDR3 nucleotides are TGTGCCACCCATAGCAGGGCGGGGTCACCCCTCCACTTT.

This chain connects TRBV18 to TRBJ2-7; D possibly uses TRBD1 or TRBD2 (5 bases each). There are 14 residues in the CDR3. Germline V gene lookup returns CDR1 KGHSH and CDR2 LQKENI. V was clipped by 1 base and J by 4 bases, with 11 bases between them. CDR3 amino acids: CASSPQGPKYEQYF. For the CDR3, the DNA is TGTGCCAGCTCACCACAGGGACCCAAATACGAGCAGTACTTC.

J is TRBJ1-1 and V is TRBV11-1; tentatively, D is TRBD1 (5 bases). The ends were cut back, 1 base at V and 11 bases at J, with 20 bases in the middle. The CDR3 is 15 amino acids. Germline V CDR1 and CDR2: SGHAT, FQDESV (reference sequence). CDR3 region: CASSLGGGRTIEAFF. CDR3 coding DNA: TGTGCCAGCAGCTTAGGGGGCGGCAGGACAATTGAGGCTTTCTTT.

V and J are TRBV30 and TRBJ2-7; D not resolved. From germline, CDR1 is GTSNPN and CDR2 SVGIG (reference sequence). The CDR3 covers 11 residues. With 2 bases removed from V and 4 bases from J, the gap between germline ends came to 6 bases. The CDR3: CAWSPMYEQYF. CDR3 bases: TGTGCCTGGAGTCCGATGTACGAGCAGTACTTC.

With regard to this clone: The same CDR3 also results from other DNA sequences found in this sample. The rearrangement links TRBV11-1 to TRBJ2-1; a possible D gene is TRBD1 (5 bases). V was shortened by 3 bases and J by 7 bases, with 7 bases between the two germline ends. The V gene's germline CDR1 is SGHAT and CDR2 FQDESV (reference sequence). The CDR3 covers 12 residues. The CDR3 spells CASSLQGNEQFF. The CDR3 DNA sequence: TGTGCCAGCAGCTTGCAGGGTAATGAGCAGTTCTTC.

This chain links TRBV7-3 with TRBJ1-1; tentative D call: TRBD1 (6 bases). Between the trimmed V and J ends, which lost 1 base and 9 bases, there was a span of 15 bases. Germline V lookup: CDR1 SGHTA, CDR2 FQGTGA. The CDR3 is made up of 14 amino acids. The CDR3 sequence is CASSLNGGSEQAFF. The CDR3 DNA reads TGTGCCAGCAGCTTAAATGGGGGCAGCGAGCAAGCTTTCTTT.

The chain uses TRBV5-5 and TRBJ1-1; no firm D call. Germline loops: CDR1 SGHKS, CDR2 YYEKEE (reference sequence). The CDR3 contains 15 residues. V lost 0 bases, J lost 0 bases, and 9 bases lay in between. The DNA of the CDR3 is TGTGCCAGCAGCTTGGCCTCTGAGTTGAACACTGAAGCTTTCTTT. Encoded protein: CASSLASELNTEAFF. The full variable domain, its missing parts supplied by reference TRBV5-5 and TRBJ1-1, is DAGVTQSPTHLIKTRGQQVTLRCSPISGHKSVSWYQQVLGQGPQFIFQYYEKEERGRGNFPDRFSARQFPNYSSELNVNALLLGDSALYLCASSLASELNTEAFFGQGTRLTVV.

V usage is TRBV7-2 and J usage is TRBJ2-3; 14 nucleotides line up with TRBD2. In germline, CDR1 is SGHTA, CDR2 FQGNSA. The trim removed 5 bases at V and 4 bases at J, leaving 8 bases unmatched. CDR3 size: 17 residues. CDR3 DNA sequence: TGTGCCAGCAGCCTCGGACTAGCGGGAGGTCTCCCAGATACGCAGTATTTT. Translating gives CASSLGLAGGLPDTQYF.

The chain has TRBV29-1 and TRBJ2-1, with D maybe TRBD1 (6 bases). CDR3 length equals 11 residues. V was pared by 4 bases and J by 9 bases, with 10 bases between. Germline V gives CDR1 SQVTM, CDR2 ANQGSEA. CDR3 sequence (DNA): TGCAGCGTTGGTCAGGGGAGTGAGCAGTTCTTC. Translating gives CSVGQGSEQFF.

The CDR3 region is CASSPWGQHNQPQHF. The CDR3 DNA reads as TGTGCCAGCAGCCCCTGGGGACAGCACAATCAGCCCCAGCATTTT. The chain has TRBV28 and TRBJ1-5, with 7 bases lining up with TRBD1. This CDR3 is 15 amino acids long. Trimming took 6 bases from V and 3 from J; bases not matched to a gene: 8. Germline CDR1 MDHEN, CDR2 SYDVKM. Combining the CDR3 with reference TRBV28 and TRBJ1-5 gives the whole variable domain DVKVTQSSRYLVKRTGEKVFLECVQDMDHENMFWYRQDPGLGLRLIYFSYDVKMKEKGDIPEGYSVSREKKERFSLILESASTNQTSMYLCASSPWGQHNQPQHFGDGTRLSIL.

V gene TRBV5-1 combines with J gene TRBJ1-1; D remains unclear. The CDR3 is 14 amino acids. V was trimmed by 0 bases and J by 1 base, leaving 7 bases between them. Germline values: CDR1 SGHRS, CDR2 YFSETQ. CDR3 loop: CASSLERRNTEAFF. The CDR3 DNA reads TGCGCCAGCAGCTTGGAACGGAGGAACACTGAAGCTTTCTTT.

The chain has TRBV19 and TRBJ1-3; D is unresolved. V was trimmed by 1 base and J by 2 bases, leaving 9 bases between them. Germline assignment: CDR1 LNHDA and CDR2 SQIVND (reference sequence). The CDR3 extends over 15 amino acids. The CDR3 region is CASSIARGTGNTIYF. CDR3 sequence (DNA): TGTGCCAGTAGTATAGCAAGAGGGACTGGAAACACCATATATTTT.

As concerns this clone: Within the sample, other DNA sequences also encode this same CDR3. The CDR3 coding sequence is TGTGCCACCAGCAGGGGACGGCGGACTGAAGCTTTCTTT. The encoded protein is CATSRGRRTEAFF. The chain recombines TRBV15 with TRBJ1-1; a weak D match, TRBD1 (5 bases). Trimming cost V 3 bases and J 5 bases, with 10 bases left between them. The CDR3 spans 13 residues. CDR1 is LNHNV, CDR2 YYDKDF, per germline (reference sequence).

The V gene is TRBV19, the J gene TRBJ2-7; D may correspond to TRBD1 or TRBD2 (5 bases each). V gave up 6 bases and J gave up 0 bases, with 12 bases separating them. The CDR3 extends over 14 amino acids. The germline V gene has CDR1 LNHDA and CDR2 SQIVND (reference sequence). The CDR3 nucleotides read TGTGCCAGTAGGTCGGGGACGCACTCCTACGAGCAGTACTTC. As protein: CASRSGTHSYEQYF.

CDR3 loop: CASSLEPLAPSDRGAGELFF. Here the CDR3 DNA reads TGCGCCAGCAGCTTGGAACCTCTCGCTCCCTCGGACAGGGGAGCCGGGGAGCTGTTTTTT. The chain carries TRBV5-1 and TRBJ2-2; TRBD1 matches 9 bases. Looked up from germline, CDR1 is SGHRS and CDR2 is YFSETQ. The CDR3 spans 20 residues. The trim removed 0 bases at V and 6 bases at J, leaving 18 bases unmatched.

J is TRBJ2-3 and V is TRBV5-1; the match to TRBD2 covers 8 bases. CDR1 and CDR2 (germline): SGHRS, YFSETQ. The junction had 8 bases not matched to a gene; V was cut back by 6 bases and J by 2 bases. The CDR3 contains 15 residues. The CDR3 sequence is CASTPERGSTDTQYF. DNA for the CDR3: TGCGCCAGCACCCCGGAGCGGGGGTCCACAGATACGCAGTATTTT.